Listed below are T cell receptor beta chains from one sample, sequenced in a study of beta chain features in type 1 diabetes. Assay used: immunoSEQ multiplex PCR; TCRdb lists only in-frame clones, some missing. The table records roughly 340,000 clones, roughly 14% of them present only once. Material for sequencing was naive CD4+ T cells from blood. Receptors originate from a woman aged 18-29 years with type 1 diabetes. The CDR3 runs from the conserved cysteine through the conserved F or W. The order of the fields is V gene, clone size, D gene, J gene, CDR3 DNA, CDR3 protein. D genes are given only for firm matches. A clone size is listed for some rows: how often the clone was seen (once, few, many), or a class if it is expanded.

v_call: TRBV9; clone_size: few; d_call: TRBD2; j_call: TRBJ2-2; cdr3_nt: TGTGCCAGCAGCCGGACTAGCGGGAACACCGGGGAGCTGTTTTTT; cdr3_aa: CASSRTSGNTGELFF
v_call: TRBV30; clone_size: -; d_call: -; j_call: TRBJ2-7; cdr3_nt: TGTGCCTGGGAACGGAGGGGGCTACCCTACGAGCAGTACTTC; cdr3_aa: CAWERRGLPYEQYF
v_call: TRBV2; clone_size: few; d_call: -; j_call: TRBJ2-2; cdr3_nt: TGTGCCAGCACGCGGGACAGGAACACCGGGGAGCTGTTTTTT; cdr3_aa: CASTRDRNTGELFF
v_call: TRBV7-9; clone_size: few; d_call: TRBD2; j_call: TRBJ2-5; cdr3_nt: TGTGCCAGCCTCGGACTAGCGAAGAAGACCCAGTACTTC; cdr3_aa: CASLGLAKKTQYF
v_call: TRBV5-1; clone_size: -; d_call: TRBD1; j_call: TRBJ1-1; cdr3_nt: TGCGCCAGCAGCTTGAGACAGGGAGTGACTGAAGCTTTCTTT; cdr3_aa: CASSLRQGVTEAFF
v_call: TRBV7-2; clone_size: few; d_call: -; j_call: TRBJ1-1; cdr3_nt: TGTGCCAGCAGCGTGAGGCAGGGTTTGGACACTGAAGCTTTCTTT; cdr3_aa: CASSVRQGLDTEAFF
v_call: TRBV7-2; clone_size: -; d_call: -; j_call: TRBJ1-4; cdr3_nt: TGTGCCAGCAGCTTACAGGGCACGGGTGAAAAACTGTTTTTT; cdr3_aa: CASSLQGTGEKLFF
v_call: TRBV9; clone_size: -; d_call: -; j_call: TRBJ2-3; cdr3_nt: TGTGCCAGCAGCCCTCAGGATACGCAGTATTTT; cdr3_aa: CASSPQDTQYF
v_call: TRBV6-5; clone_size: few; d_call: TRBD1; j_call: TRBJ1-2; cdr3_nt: TGTGCCAGCAGTTTAGGGGGCAACTATGGCTACACCTTC; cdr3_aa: CASSLGGNYGYTF
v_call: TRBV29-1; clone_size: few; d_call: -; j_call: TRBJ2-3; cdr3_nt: TGCAGCGTTGGAACAGACACACAGAGTACGCAGTATTTT; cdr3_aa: CSVGTDTQSTQYF
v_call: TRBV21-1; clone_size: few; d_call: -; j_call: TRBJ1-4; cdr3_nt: TGTGCCAACGCGGGGACACAGGGGGAAAAACTGTTTTTT; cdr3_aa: CANAGTQGEKLFF
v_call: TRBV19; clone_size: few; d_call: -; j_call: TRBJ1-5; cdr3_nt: TGTGCCAGTAGTATAGTTGGGCAGGTAAACAATCAGCCCCAGCATTTT; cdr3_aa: CASSIVGQVNNQPQHF
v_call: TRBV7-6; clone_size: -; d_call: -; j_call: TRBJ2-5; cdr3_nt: TGTGCCAGCAGCGACCGACTATTAGAGACCCAGTACTTC; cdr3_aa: CASSDRLLETQYF
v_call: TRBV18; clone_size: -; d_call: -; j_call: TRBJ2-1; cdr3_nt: TGTGCCAGCTCAGCCGCAGGGGACTATTACAATGAGCAGTTCTTC; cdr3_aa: CASSAAGDYYNEQFF
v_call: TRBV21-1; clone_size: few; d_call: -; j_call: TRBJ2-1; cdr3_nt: TGTGCCAGCAGCAAAGCGAGCTCCTACAATGAGCAGTTCTTC; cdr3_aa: CASSKASSYNEQFF
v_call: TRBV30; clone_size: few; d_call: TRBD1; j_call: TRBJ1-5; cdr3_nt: TGTGCCTGGAGTGTACAGGGGGCACAGCCCCAGCATTTT; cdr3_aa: CAWSVQGAQPQHF
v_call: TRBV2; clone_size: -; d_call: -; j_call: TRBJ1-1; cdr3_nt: TGTGCCAGCAGTTTGGGAGAGGACACTGAAGCTTTCTTT; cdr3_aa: CASSLGEDTEAFF
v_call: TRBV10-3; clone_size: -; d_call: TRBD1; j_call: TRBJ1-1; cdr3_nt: TGTGCCAGTGGGGACAGGGGCACTGAAGCTTTCTTT; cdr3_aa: CASGDRGTEAFF
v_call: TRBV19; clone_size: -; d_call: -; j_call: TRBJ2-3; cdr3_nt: TGTGCCAGTAGCCCGGGATACTCTACAGATACGCAGTATTTT; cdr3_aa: CASSPGYSTDTQYF
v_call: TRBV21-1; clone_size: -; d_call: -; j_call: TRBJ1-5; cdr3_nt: TGTGCCAGCAGCACGACCCGGGAGCGGCAGCCCCAGCATTTT; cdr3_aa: CASSTTRERQPQHF
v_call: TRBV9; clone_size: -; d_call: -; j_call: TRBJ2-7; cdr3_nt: TGTGCCAGCAGCGTAGGTAGGGGTCAATCCTACGAGCAGTACTTC; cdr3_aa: CASSVGRGQSYEQYF
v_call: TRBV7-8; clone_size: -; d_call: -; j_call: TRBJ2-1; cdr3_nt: TGTGCCAGCAGCTTGGGGCTAGAGTATGAGCAGTTCTTC; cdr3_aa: CASSLGLEYEQFF
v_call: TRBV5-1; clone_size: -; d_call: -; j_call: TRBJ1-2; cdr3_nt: TGCGCCAGCAGACCGGACACCGGCGACGGCTACACCTTC; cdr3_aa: CASRPDTGDGYTF
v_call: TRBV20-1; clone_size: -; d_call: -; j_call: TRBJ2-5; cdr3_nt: TGCAGTCTTAGGCGGGAGACCCAGTACTTC; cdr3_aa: CSLRRETQYF
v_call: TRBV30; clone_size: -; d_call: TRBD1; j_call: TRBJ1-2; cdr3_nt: TGTGCCTGGAGTGCTGGGACAGGGGGAAATGGCTACACCTTC; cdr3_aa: CAWSAGTGGNGYTF
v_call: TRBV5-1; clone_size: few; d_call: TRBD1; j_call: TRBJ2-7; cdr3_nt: TGCGCCAGCAGCTTAGGGGACAGTTCCTACGAGCAGTACTTC; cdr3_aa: CASSLGDSSYEQYF
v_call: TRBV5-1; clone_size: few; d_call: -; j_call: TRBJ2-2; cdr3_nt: TGCGCCAGCAACCCCGGGGGTATGGCCGGGGAGCTGTTTTTT; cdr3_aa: CASNPGGMAGELFF
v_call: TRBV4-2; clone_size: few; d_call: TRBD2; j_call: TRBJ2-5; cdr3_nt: TGTGCCAGCAGCCCGGAGACTAGCGGGAGAGAGACCCAGTACTTC; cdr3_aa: CASSPETSGRETQYF
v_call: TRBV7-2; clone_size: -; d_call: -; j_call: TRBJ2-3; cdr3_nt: TGTGCCAGCAGGCAACTAGTAAGCACAGATACGCAGTATTTT; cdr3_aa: CASRQLVSTDTQYF
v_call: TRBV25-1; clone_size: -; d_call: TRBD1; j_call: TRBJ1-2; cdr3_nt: TGTGCCAGCAGTGAATCTGGGACAGGGGGCAACTATGGCTACACCTTC; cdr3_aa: CASSESGTGGNYGYTF
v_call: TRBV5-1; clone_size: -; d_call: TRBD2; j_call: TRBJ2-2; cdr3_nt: TGCGCCAGCAGCTCCTCAAGTCTTAGCGGGAGCGCCGGGGAGCTGTTTTTT; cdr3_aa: CASSSSSLSGSAGELFF
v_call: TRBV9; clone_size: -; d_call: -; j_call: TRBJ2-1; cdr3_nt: TGTGCCAGCAGCGTCGACGGGGGACGCAATGAGCAGTTCTTC; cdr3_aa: CASSVDGGRNEQFF
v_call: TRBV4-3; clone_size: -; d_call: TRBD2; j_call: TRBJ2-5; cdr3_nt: TGCGCCAGCAGCCCGACTTTCGGGAGGGGAGAGACCCAGTACTTC; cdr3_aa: CASSPTFGRGETQYF
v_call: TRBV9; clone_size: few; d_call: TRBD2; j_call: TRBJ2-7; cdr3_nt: TGTGCCAGCAGCCCCTCAATTGAGGGCGGGAGATTTTACGAGCAGTACTTC; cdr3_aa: CASSPSIEGGRFYEQYF
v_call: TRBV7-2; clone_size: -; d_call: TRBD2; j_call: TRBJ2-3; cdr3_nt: TGTGCCAGCAGCTTAGCGGGAGGGCCTAAAGATACGCAGTATTTT; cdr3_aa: CASSLAGGPKDTQYF
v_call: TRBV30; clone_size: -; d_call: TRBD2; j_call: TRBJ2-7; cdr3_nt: TGTGCCTGGAGTCCCTCTAGCGGGGTTCCCTACGAGCAGTACTTC; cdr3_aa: CAWSPSSGVPYEQYF
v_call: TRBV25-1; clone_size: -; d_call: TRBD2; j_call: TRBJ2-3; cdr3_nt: TGTGCCAGCAGTAAAATGGGGACTAGCGGCACAGATACGCAGTATTTT; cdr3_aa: CASSKMGTSGTDTQYF
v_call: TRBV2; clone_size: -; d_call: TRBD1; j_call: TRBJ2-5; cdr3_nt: TGTGCCAGGGACGGGACAGGGGGCCAAGAGACCCAGTACTTC; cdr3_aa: CARDGTGGQETQYF
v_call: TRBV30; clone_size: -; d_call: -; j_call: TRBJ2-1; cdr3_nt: TGTGCCTGGAGTGTACGCGGGACTCCGGGGGTCAGTGAGCAGTTCTTC; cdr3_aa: CAWSVRGTPGVSEQFF
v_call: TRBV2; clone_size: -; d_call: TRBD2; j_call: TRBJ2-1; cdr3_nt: TGTGCCAGCAGGGATACGGGACTAAAGGGAAATGAGCAGTTCTTC; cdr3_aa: CASRDTGLKGNEQFF
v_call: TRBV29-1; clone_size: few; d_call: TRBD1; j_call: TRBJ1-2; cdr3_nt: TGCAGCGGGACCACAGGGGTCTCTGGCTACACCTTC; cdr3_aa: CSGTTGVSGYTF
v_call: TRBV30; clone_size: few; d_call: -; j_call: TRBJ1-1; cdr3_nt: TGTGCCTGGAGTACGACAGGGAACACTGAAGCTTTCTTT; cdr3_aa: CAWSTTGNTEAFF
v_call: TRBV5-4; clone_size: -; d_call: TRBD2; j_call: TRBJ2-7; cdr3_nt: TGTGCCAGCAGCTTTGGCGGGAGGATGGACGAGCAGTACTTC; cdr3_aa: CASSFGGRMDEQYF
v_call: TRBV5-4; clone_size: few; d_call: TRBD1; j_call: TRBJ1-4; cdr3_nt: TGTGCCAGCAGCTCACCGGGACAGGGGCGTGAAAAACTGTTTTTT; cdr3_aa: CASSSPGQGREKLFF
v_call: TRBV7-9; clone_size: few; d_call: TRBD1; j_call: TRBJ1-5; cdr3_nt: TGTGCCAGCAGCCAGACAGGGGAGGGCAATCAGCCCCAGCATTTT; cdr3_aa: CASSQTGEGNQPQHF
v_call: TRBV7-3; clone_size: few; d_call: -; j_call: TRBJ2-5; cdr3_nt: TGTGCCAGCAGCGGGTTAGGTTATAAGGGGATCCAGTACTTC; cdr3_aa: CASSGLGYKGIQYF
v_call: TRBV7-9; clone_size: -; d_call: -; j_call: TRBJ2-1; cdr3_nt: TGTGCCAGCAGCTTGAGGCTAGCTGCCGCCAATGAGCAGTTCTTC; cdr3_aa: CASSLRLAAANEQFF
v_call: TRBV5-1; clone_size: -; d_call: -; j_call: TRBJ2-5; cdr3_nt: TGCGCCAGCAGCTTGGTACGGGGGAGCGGAGAGACCCAGTACTTC; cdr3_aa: CASSLVRGSGETQYF
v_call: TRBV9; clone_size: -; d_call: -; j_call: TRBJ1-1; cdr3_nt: TGTGCCAGCAGCGTAGATGGACAGCTTAGTGAAGCTTTCTTT; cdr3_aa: CASSVDGQLSEAFF
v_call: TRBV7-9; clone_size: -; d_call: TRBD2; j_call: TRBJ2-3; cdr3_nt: TGTGCCAGCAGCCACAGGGCGGGAGGGCAATCAGATACGCAGTATTTT; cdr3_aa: CASSHRAGGQSDTQYF
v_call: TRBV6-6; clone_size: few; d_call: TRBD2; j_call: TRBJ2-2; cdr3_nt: TGTGCCAGCAGGGAGAGCGGGAGGGCCGTCGGGGAGCTGTTTTTT; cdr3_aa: CASRESGRAVGELFF
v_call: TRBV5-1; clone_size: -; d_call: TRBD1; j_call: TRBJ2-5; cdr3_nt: TGCGCCAGCAAGGACAGGAACCAAGAGACCCAGTACTTC; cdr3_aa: CASKDRNQETQYF
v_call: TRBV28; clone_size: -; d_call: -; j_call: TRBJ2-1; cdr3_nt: TGTGCCAGCAGCCCGCCAGGTCATGAGCAGTTCTTC; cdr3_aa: CASSPPGHEQFF
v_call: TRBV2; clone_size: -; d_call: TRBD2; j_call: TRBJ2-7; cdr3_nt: TGTGCCAGCAGTTCCACGGCGGGAGTCCCCAACGAGCAGTACTTC; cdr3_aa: CASSSTAGVPNEQYF
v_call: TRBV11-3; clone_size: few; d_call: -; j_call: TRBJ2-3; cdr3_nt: TGTGCCAGCAGCCCCCGAGATACGCAGTATTTT; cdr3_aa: CASSPRDTQYF
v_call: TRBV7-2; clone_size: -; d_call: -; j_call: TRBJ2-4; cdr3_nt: TGTGCCAGCAGCCTAGACATCCACAGTCCCGGAAAGGCCCTTCAGTACTTC; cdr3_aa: CASSLDIHSPGKALQYF
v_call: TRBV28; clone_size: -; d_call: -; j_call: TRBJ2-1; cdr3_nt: TGTGCCAGCAGTAGGTGGCTAGCCTATGAGCAGTTCTTC; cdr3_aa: CASSRWLAYEQFF